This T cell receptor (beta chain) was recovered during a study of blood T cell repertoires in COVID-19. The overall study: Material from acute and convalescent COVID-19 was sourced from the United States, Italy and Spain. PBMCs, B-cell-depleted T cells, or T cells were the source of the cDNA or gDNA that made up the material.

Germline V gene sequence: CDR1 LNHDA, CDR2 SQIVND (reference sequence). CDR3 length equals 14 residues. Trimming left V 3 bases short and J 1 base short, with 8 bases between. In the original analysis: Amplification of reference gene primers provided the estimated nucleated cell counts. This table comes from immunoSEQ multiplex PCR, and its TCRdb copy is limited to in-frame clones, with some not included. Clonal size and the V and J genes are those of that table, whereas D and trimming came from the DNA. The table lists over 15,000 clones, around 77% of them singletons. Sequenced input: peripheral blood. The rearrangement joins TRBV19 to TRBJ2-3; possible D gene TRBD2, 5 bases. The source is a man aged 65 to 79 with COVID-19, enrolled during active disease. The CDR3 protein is CASSMVGGTDTQYF. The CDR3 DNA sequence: TGTGCCAGTAGTATGGTGGGAGGCACAGATACGCAGTATTTT. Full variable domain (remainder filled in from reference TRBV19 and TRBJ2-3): DGGITQSPKYLFRKEGQNVTLSCEQNLNHDAMYWYRQDPGQGLRLIYYSQIVNDFQKGDIAEGYSVSREKKESFPLTVTSAQKNPTAFYLCASSMVGGTDTQYFGPGTRLTVL.